This TCR beta chain was obtained from a study of blood T cell repertoires in COVID-19. Study-wide context: Sources were T cells, B-cell-depleted T cells, or PBMCs; the material itself was cDNA or gDNA.

In germline, CDR1 is LNHDA, CDR2 SQIVND (reference sequence). Trimming shortened V by 5 bases and J by 0 bases, and 12 bases separated the two germline ends. The CDR3 contains 15 residues. In the original processing: Reference gene primer amplification gave nucleated cell count estimates. The table came from immunoSEQ multiplex PCR; TCRdb's copy has only in-frame clones and leaves some out. V and J calls plus clone size are reproduced from that table; the DNA served to infer D and trimming. The table shows approximately 100,000 clones, with roughly 85% occurring only once. The sequencing input was peripheral blood. This sequence originates from a man aged 80 or over with acute or convalescent COVID-19. The chain couples TRBV19 to TRBJ2-3; maybe TRBD1 (6 bases). CDR3 bases: TGTGCCAGTAGTGTTTCGACAGGTAGCACAGATACGCAGTATTTT. It yields the protein CASSVSTGSTDTQYF.